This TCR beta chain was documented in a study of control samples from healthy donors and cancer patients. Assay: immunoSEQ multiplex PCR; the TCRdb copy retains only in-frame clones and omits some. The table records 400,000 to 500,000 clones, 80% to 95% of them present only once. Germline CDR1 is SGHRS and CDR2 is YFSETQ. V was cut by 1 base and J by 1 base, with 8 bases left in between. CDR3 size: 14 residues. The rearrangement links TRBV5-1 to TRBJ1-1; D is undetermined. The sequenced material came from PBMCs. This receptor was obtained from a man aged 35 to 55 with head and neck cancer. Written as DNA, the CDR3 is TGCGCCAGCAGCTTGCTACAACCGAACACTGAAGCTTTCTTT. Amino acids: CASSLLQPNTEAFF.